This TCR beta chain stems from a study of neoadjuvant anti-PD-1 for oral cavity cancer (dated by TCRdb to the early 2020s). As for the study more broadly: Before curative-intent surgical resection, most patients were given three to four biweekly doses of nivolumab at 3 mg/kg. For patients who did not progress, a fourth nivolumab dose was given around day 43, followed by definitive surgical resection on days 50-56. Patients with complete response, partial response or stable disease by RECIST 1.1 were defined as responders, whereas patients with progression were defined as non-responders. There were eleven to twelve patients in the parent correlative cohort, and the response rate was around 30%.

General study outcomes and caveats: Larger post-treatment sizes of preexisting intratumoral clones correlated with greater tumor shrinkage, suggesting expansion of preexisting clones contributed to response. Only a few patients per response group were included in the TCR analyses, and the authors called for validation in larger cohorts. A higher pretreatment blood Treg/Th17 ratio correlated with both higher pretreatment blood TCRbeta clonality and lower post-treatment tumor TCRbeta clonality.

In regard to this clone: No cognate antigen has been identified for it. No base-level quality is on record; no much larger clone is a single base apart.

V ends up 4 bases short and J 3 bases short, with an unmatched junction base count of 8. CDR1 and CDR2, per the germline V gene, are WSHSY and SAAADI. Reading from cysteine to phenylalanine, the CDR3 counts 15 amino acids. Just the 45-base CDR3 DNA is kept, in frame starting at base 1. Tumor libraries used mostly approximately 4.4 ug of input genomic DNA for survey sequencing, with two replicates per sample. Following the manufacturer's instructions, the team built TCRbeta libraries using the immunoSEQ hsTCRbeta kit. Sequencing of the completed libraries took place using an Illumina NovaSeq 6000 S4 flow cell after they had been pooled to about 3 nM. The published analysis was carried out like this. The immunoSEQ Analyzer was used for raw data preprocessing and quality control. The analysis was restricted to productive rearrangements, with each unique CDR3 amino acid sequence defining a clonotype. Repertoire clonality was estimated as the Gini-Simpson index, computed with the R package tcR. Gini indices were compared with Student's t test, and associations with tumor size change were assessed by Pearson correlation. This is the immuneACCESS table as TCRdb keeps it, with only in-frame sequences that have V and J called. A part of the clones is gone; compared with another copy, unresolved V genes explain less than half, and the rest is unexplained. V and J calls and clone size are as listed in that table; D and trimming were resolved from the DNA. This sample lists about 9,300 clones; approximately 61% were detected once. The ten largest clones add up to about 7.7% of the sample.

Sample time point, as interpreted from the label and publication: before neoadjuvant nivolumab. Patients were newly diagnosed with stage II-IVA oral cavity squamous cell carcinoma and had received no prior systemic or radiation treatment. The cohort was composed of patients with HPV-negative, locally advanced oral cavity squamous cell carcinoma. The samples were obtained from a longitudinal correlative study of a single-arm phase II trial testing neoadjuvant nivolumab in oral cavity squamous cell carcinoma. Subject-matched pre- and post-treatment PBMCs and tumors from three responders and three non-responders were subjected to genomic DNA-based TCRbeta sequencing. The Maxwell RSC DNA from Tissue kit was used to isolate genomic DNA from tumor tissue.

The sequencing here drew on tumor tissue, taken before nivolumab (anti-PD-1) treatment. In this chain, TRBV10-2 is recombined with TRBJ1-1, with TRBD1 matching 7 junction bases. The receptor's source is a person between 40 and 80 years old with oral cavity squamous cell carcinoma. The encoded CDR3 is CASSGKTGVDTEAFF. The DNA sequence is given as TGCGCCAGCAGTGGGAAAACAGGGGTTGACACTGAAGCTTTCTTT.